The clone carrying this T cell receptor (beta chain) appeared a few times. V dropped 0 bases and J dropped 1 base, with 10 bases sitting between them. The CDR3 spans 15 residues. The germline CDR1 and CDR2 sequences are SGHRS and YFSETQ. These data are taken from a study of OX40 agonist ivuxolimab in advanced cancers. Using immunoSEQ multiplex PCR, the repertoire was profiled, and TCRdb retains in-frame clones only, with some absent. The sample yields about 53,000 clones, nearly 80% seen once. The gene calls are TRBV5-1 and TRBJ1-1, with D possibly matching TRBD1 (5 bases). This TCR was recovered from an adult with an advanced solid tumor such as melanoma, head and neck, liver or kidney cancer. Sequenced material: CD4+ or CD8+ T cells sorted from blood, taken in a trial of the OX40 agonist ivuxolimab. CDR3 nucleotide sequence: TGCGCCAGCAGCTTGGAAGAGACAGCGAACACTGAAGCTTTCTTT. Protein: CASSLEETANTEAFF.